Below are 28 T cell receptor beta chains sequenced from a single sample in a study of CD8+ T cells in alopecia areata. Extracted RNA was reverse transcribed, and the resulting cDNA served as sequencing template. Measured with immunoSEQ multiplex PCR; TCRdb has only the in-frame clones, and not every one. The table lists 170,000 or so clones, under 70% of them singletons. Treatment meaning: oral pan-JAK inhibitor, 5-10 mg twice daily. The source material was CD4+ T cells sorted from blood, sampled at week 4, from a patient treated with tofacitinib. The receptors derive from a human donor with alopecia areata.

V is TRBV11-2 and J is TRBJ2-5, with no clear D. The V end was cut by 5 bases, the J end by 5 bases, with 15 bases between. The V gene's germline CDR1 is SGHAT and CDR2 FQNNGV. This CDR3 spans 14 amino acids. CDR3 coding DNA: TGTGCCAGCAGCATCCGGACCGCTGGGGAGACCCAGTACTTC. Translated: CASSIRTAGETQYF.

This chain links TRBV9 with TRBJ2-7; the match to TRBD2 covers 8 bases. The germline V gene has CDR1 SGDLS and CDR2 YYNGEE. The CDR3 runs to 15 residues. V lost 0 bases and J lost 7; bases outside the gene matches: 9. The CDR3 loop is CASSVGSGVSGEQYF. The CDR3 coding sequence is TGTGCCAGCAGCGTAGGTAGCGGGGTCTCCGGGGAGCAGTACTTC.

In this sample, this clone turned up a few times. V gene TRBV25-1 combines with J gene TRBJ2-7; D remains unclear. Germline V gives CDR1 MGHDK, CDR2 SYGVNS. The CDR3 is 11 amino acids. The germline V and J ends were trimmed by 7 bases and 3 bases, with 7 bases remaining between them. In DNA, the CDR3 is TGTGCCAGCACGGGCCTCTACGAGCAGTACTTC. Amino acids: CASTGLYEQYF.

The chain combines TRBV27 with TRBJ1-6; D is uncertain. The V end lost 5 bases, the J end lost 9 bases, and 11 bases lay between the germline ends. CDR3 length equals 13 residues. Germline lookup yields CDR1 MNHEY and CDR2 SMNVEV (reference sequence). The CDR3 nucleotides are TGTGCCAGCAGTGGTTCGAATTTTTCACCCCTCCACTTT. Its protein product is CASSGSNFSPLHF.

CDR3 nucleotides: TGTGCCAGCGGTCGAGGGAGTGGTGAAAAACTGTTTTTT. Translation: CASGRGSGEKLFF. The chain has TRBV9 and TRBJ1-4; D is ambiguous. Germline lookup yields CDR1 SGDLS and CDR2 YYNGEE. CDR3 length: 13 residues. Trimming removed 7 bases from V and 7 bases from J, with 14 bases in between.

The CDR3 loop is CSGTGTVVNEQFF. CDR3 sequence (DNA): TGCAGCGGGACCGGGACAGTGGTCAATGAGCAGTTCTTC. The rearrangement links TRBV29-1 to TRBJ2-1; 7 bases match TRBD1. CDR3 size: 13 residues. Losses at the gene ends were 7 bases for V and 6 bases for J; bases not matched to a gene: 9. Per germline, CDR1 SQVTM and CDR2 ANQGSEA.

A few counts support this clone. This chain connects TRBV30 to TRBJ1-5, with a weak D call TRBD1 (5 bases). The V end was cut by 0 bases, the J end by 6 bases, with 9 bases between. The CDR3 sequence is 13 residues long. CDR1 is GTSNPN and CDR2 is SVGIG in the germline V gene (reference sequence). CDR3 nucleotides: TGTGCCTGGAGTGTTGGGACTACTCAGCCCCAGCATTTT. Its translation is CAWSVGTTQPQHF.

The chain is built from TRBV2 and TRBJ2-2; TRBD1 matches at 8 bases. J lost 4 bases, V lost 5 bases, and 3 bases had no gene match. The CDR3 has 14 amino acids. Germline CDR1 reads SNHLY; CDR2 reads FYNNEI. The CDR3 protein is CASSSTGGTGELFF. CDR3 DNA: TGTGCCAGCAGTTCTACAGGGGGCACCGGGGAGCTGTTTTTT.

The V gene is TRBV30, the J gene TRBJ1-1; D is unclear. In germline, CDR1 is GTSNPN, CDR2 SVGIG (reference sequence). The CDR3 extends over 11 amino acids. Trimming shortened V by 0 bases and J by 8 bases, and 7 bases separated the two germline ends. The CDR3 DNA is TGTGCCTGGAGTGTACGGGCAGAAGCTTTCTTT. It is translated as CAWSVRAEAFF.

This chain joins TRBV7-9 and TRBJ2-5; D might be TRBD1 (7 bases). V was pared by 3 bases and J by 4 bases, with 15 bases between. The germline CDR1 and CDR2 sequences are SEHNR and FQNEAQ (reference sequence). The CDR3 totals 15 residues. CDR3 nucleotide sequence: TGTGCCAGCAGCTTCGGAGGGGGCCGAGGAGAGACCCAGTACTTC. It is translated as CASSFGGGRGETQYF.

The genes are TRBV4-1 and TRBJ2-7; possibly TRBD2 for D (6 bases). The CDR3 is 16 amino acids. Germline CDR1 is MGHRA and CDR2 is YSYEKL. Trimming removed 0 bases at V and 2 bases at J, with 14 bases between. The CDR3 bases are TGCGCCAGCAGCCAAGAAAGGGCGGGGCCCGCCTACGAGCAGTACTTC. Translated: CASSQERAGPAYEQYF.

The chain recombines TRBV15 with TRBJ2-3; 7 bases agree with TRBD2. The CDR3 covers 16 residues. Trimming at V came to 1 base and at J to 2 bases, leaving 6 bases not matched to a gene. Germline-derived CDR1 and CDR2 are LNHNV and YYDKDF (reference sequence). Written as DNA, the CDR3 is TGTGCCACCAGCAGAGCATTCGGGGGGACCACAGATACGCAGTATTTT. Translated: CATSRAFGGTTDTQYF.

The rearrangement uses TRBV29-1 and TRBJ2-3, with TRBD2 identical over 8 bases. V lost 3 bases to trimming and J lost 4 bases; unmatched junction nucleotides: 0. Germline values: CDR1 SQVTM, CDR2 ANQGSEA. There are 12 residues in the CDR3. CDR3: CSVEGLADTQYF. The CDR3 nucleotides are TGCAGCGTTGAGGGACTAGCAGATACGCAGTATTTT.

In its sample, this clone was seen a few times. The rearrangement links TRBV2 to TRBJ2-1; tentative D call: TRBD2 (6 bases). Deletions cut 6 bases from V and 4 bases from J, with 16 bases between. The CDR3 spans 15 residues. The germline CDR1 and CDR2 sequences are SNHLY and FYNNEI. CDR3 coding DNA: TGTGCCAGCAGAATCCAGTCCGGAGGGTACAATGAGCAGTTCTTC. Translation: CASRIQSGGYNEQFF.

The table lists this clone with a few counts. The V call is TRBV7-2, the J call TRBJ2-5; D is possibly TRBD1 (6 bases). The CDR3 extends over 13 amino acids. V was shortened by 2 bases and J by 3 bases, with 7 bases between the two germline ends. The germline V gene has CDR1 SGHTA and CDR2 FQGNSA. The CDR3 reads CASSLRQEETQYF. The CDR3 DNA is TGTGCCAGCAGCTTAAGACAGGAAGAGACCCAGTACTTC.

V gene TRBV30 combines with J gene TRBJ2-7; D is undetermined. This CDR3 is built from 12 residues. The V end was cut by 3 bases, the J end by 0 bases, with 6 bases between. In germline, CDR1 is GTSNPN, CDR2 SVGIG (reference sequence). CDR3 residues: CAWSSSSYEQYF. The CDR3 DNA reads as TGTGCCTGGAGCAGTTCCTCCTACGAGCAGTACTTC.

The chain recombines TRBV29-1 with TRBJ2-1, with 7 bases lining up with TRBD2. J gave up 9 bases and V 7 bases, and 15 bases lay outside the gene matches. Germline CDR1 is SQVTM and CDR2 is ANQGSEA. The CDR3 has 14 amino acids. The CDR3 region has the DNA TGCAGCGGCGGGGGTTCGGGGGGAGACGGTGAGCAGTTCTTC. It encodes CSGGGSGGDGEQFF.

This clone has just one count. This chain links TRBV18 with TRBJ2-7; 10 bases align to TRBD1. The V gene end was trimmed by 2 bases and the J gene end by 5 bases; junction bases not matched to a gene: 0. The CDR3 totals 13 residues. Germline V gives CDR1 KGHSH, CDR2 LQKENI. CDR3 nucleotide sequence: TGTGCCAGCTCACCAGGGACAGGGGACGAGCAGTACTTC. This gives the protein CASSPGTGDEQYF.

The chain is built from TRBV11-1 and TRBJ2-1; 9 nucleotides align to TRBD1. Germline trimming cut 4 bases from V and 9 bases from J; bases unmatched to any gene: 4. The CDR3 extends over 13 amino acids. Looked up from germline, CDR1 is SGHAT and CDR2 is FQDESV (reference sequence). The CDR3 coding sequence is TGTGCCAGCAGCTCTACAGGGGGCAGTGAGCAGTTCTTC. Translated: CASSSTGGSEQFF.

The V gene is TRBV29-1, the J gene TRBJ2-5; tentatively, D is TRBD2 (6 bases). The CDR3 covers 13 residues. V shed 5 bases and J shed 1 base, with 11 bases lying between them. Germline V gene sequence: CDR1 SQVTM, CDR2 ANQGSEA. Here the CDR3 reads CSVPGGSQETQYF. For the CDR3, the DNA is TGCAGCGTTCCCGGGGGTTCCCAAGAGACCCAGTACTTC. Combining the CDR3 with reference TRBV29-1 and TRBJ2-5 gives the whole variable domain SAVISQKPSRDICQRGTSLTIQCQVDSQVTMMFWYRQQPGQSLTLIATANQGSEATYESGFVIDKFPISRPNLTFSTLTVSNMSPEDSSIYLCSVPGGSQETQYFGPGTRLLVL.

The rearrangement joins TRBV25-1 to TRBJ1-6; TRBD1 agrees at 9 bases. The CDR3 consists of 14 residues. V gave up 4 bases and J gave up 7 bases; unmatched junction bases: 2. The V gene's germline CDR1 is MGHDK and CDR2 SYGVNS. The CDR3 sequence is CASSAGTGNSPLHF. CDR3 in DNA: TGTGCCAGCAGTGCCGGGACAGGGAATTCACCCCTCCACTTT.

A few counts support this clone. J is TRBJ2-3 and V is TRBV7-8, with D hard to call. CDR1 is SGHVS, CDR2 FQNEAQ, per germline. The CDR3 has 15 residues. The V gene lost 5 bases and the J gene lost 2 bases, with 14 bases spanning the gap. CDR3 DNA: TGTGCCAGCAGCCCCGAGATGGCGCACACAGATACGCAGTATTTT. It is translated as CASSPEMAHTDTQYF.

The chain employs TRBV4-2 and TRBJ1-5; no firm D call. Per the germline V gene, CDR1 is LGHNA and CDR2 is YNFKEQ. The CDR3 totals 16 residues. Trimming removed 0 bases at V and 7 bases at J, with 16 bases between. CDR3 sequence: CASSQDGRAAEQPQHF. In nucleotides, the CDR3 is TGTGCCAGCAGCCAAGATGGGAGGGCCGCGGAACAGCCCCAGCATTTT.

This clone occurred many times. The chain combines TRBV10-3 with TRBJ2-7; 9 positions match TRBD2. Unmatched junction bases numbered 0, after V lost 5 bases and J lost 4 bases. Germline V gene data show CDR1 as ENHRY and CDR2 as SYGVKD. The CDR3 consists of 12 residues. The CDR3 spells CAISSGGYEQYF. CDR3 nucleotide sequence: TGTGCCATCAGTAGCGGGGGGTACGAGCAGTACTTC.

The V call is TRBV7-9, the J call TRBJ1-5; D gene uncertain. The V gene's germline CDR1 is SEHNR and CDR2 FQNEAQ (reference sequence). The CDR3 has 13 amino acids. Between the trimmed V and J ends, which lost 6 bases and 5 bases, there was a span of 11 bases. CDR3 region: CASSWNTYQPQHF. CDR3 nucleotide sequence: TGTGCCAGCAGTTGGAACACCTATCAGCCCCAGCATTTT.

CDR3 coding DNA: TGTGCCAGCAGCTGGAGGGGGTACAATGAGCAGTTCTTC. Its protein is CASSWRGYNEQFF. The rearrangement links TRBV13 to TRBJ2-1; D may match TRBD1 or TRBD2 (6 bases each). The CDR3 extends over 13 amino acids. Deletions cut 4 bases from V and 4 bases from J, with 8 bases between. Looked up from germline, CDR1 is PRHDT and CDR2 is FYEKMQ (reference sequence).

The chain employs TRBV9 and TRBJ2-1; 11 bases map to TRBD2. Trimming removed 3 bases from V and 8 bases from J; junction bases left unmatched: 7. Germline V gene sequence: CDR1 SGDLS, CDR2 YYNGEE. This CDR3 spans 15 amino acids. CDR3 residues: CASSARLAGRDEQFF. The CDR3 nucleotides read TGTGCCAGCAGCGCCCGACTAGCGGGGAGGGATGAGCAGTTCTTC.

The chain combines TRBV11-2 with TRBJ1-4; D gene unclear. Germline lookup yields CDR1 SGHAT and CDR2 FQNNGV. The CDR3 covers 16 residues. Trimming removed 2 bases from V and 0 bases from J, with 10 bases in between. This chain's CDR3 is CASSLLVSATNEKLFF. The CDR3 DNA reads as TGTGCCAGCAGCTTACTGGTGTCTGCAACTAATGAAAAACTGTTTTTT.